What follows are 13 T cell receptor beta chains derived from one specimen sequenced in a study of blood T cell repertoires in COVID-19. The table came from immunoSEQ multiplex PCR; TCRdb's copy has only in-frame clones and leaves some out. The table shows around 260,000 clones, with about 88% occurring only once. The sequenced sample was peripheral blood. These receptors were collected from a man younger than 35 with active or convalescent COVID-19.

The V call is TRBV12-3 or TRBV12-4, the J call TRBJ1-5; no clear D gene. V was cut by 4 bases and J by 5 bases, with 9 bases left in between. CDR3 length equals 13 residues. Here the CDR3 reads CASSSNSDQPQHF. Written as DNA, the CDR3 is TGTGCCAGCAGTTCGAACAGTGATCAGCCCCAGCATTTT.

The V call is TRBV23-1, the J call TRBJ2-7; no firm D call. TRBV23-1 is annotated as an ORF whose role is uncertain. Trimming removed 11 bases from V and 1 base from J, with 18 bases in between. The CDR3 covers 14 residues. CDR3 in DNA: TGCGCCCTATGCTGGGCCACTGCATCCTACGAGCAGTACTTC. Translating it yields CALCWATASYEQYF.

With regard to this clone: At one end the junction does not follow the germline gene, possibly because of a read error. The gene calls are TRBV5-5 and TRBJ2-5; 7 nucleotides align to TRBD1. Germline CDR1 reads SGHKS; CDR2 reads YYEKEE (reference sequence). The CDR3 has 14 residues. Here the CDR3 DNA reads TGTGCCAGCAGCTTGGAAGGGGGCCAACAGACCCAGTACTTC. It yields the protein CASSLEGGQQTQYF.

This clone has just a few counts. The V call is TRBV10-3, the J call TRBJ2-6; TRBD1 agrees at 7 bases. Trimming cost V 8 bases and J 0 bases; bases outside gene matches: 7. Germline CDR1 ENHRY, CDR2 SYGVKD. This CDR3 has 16 residues. DNA of the CDR3: TGTGCCATCGTACAGGGGTATGACTCTGGGGCCAACGTCCTGACTTTC. Amino acids: CAIVQGYDSGANVLTF.

The chain recombines TRBV12-3 or TRBV12-4 with TRBJ1-2; the D gene is possibly TRBD1 (5 bases). Trimming removed 8 bases at V and 6 bases at J, with 13 bases between. This CDR3 has 12 residues. The CDR3 here is CASGGERDGYTF. The CDR3 coding sequence is TGTGCCAGCGGGGGGGAAAGGGATGGCTACACCTTC.

A few counts support this clone. The chain recombines TRBV4-1 with TRBJ2-7, with 9 bases lining up with TRBD1. The CDR3 has 18 residues. The V and J ends lost 3 bases and 0 bases, in that order; junction bases with no gene match: 12. The germline gives CDR1 MGHRA, CDR2 YSYEKL. CDR3 sequence: CASSHPGTGPLLSYEQYF. For the CDR3, the DNA is TGCGCCAGCAGCCATCCCGGGACAGGGCCTCTCCTCTCCTACGAGCAGTACTTC.

The V call is TRBV27, the J call TRBJ2-7; D is undetermined. There are 14 residues in the CDR3. Looked up from germline, CDR1 is MNHEY and CDR2 is SMNVEV (reference sequence). Deletions cut 4 bases from V and 1 base from J, with 11 bases between. The CDR3 sequence is CASSSTRSSYEQYF. CDR3 DNA: TGTGCCAGCAGTTCCACCAGGTCTTCCTACGAGCAGTACTTC.

The chain recombines TRBV7-3 with TRBJ2-7; D perhaps matches TRBD2 (6 bases). There are 13 residues in the CDR3. Trimming removed 3 bases from V and 1 base from J, with 7 bases in between. In germline, CDR1 is SGHTA, CDR2 FQGTGA. The CDR3 reads CASSFGGSYEQYF. The CDR3 nucleotides read TGTGCCAGCAGCTTTGGAGGGTCCTACGAGCAGTACTTC.

The rearrangement links TRBV4-1 to TRBJ1-5, with TRBD1 matching over 8 bases. Germline CDR1 reads MGHRA; CDR2 reads YSYEKL. This CDR3 is 17 amino acids long. V trimming: 3 bases; J trimming: 0 bases; junction bases outside the gene matches: 7. CDR3: CASSHYRGGYSNQPQHF. CDR3 coding DNA: TGCGCCAGCAGCCACTACAGGGGGGGATATAGCAATCAGCCCCAGCATTTT.

The rearrangement links TRBV7-8 to TRBJ1-5; 10 bases fit TRBD1. Germline V lookup: CDR1 SGHVS, CDR2 FQNEAQ. V trimming: 1 base; J trimming: 3 bases; junction bases outside the gene matches: 6. This CDR3 is 17 amino acids long. The CDR3 is CASSLDPGQGNNQPQHF. DNA of the CDR3: TGTGCCAGCAGCTTAGATCCGGGACAGGGGAACAATCAGCCCCAGCATTTT. Complete variable domain (other parts from reference TRBV7-8 and TRBJ1-5): GAGVSQSPRYKVAKRGQDVALRCDPISGHVSLFWYQQALGQGPEFLTYFQNEAQLDKSGLPSDRFFAERPEGSVSTLKIQRTQQEDSAVYLCASSLDPGQGNNQPQHFGDGTRLSIL.

This clone occurred once. The V gene is TRBV7-6, the J gene TRBJ2-5; the match to TRBD2 covers 12 bases. CDR1 and CDR2 (germline): SGHVS, FNYEAQ. V shed 1 base and J 2 bases; nucleotides not matched to a gene: 8. The CDR3 length is 18 residues. CDR3 nucleotide sequence: TGTGCCAGCAGCTTAGTTGCTAGCGGGGGGGCTGGGCAAGAGACCCAGTACTTC. The encoded protein is CASSLVASGGAGQETQYF.

The chain uses TRBV7-9 and TRBJ1-2, with D possibly being TRBD1 (5 bases). The CDR3 covers 13 residues. V dropped 3 bases and J dropped 7 bases, with 12 bases sitting between them. Germline V lookup: CDR1 SEHNR, CDR2 FQNEAQ (reference sequence). CDR3 loop: CASSFQGAVGYTF. The CDR3 DNA reads TGTGCCAGCAGCTTCCAAGGGGCGGTTGGCTACACCTTC.

This sequence joins TRBV2 and TRBJ2-2; 13 bases map to TRBD2. Germline CDR1 reads SNHLY; CDR2 reads FYNNEI. The junction had 11 bases not matched to a gene; V was cut back by 6 bases and J by 7 bases. The CDR3 is 17 residues long. The CDR3 sequence: CASSALAGGPENGELFF. In nucleotides, the CDR3 is TGTGCCAGCAGCGCACTAGCGGGGGGGCCTGAGAACGGGGAGCTGTTTTTT. Using reference TRBV2 and TRBJ2-2 for the parts outside the CDR3, the full variable domain is EPEVTQTPSHQVTQMGQEVILRCVPISNHLYFYWYRQILGQKVEFLVSFYNNEISEKSEIFDDQFSVERPDGSNFTLKIRSTKLEDSAMYFCASSALAGGPENGELFFGEGSRLTVL.